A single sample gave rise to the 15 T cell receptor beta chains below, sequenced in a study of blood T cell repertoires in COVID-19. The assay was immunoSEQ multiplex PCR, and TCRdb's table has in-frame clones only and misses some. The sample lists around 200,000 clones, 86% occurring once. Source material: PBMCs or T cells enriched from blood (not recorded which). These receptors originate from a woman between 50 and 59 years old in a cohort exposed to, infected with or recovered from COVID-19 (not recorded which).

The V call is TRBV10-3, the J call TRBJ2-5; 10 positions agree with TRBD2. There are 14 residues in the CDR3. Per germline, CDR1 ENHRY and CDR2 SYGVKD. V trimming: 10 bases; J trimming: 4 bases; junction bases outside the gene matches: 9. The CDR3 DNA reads TGTGCCACCCAGCCGGGACTAGCGTCAGAGACCCAGTACTTC. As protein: CATQPGLASETQYF.

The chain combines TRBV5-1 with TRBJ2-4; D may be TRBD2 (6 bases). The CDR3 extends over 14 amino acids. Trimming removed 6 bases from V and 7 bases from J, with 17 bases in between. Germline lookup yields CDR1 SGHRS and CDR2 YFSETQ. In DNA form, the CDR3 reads TGCGCCAGCAAGGAGACTAGAGGAGGGAACATTCAGTACTTC. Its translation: CASKETRGGNIQYF.

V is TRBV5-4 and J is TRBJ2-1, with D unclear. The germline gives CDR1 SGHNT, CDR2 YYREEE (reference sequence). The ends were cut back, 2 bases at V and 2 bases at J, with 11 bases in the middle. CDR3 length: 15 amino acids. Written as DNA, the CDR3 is TGTGCCAGCAGCTTTGACACCGAGACCTACAATGAGCAGTTCTTC. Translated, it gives CASSFDTETYNEQFF.

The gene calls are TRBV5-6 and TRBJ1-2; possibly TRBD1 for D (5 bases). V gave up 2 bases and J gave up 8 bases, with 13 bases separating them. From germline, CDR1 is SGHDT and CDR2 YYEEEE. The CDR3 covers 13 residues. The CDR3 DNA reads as TGTGCCAGCAGCTTCCAGCAGGGCCTGGGCTACACCTTC. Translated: CASSFQQGLGYTF.

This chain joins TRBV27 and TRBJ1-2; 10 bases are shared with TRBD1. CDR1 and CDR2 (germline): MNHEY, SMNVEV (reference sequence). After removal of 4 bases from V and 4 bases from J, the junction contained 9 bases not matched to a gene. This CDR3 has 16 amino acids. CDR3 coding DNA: TGTGCCAGCAGTTCCTCCAGACAGGGGGCTTTCTATGGCTACACCTTC. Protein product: CASSSSRQGAFYGYTF.

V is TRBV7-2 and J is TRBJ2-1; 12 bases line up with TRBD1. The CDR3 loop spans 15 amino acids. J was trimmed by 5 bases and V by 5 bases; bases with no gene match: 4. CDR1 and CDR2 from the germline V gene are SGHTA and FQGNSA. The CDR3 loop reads CASSGDRGRNNEQFF. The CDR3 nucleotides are TGTGCCAGCAGCGGGGACAGGGGGCGGAACAATGAGCAGTTCTTC.

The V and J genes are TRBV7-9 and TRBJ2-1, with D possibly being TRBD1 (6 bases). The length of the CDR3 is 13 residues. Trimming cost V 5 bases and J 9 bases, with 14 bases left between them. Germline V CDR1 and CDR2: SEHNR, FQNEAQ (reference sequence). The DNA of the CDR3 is TGTGCCAGCAGCCGGGACATCTCGGGTGAGCAGTTCTTC. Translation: CASSRDISGEQFF.

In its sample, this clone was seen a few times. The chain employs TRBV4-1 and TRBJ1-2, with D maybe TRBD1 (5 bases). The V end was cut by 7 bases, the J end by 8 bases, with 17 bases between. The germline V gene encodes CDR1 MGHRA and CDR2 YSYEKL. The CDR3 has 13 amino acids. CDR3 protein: CASTDRGVGGYTF. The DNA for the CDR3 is TGCGCCAGCACCGATAGGGGTGTGGGAGGCTACACCTTC.

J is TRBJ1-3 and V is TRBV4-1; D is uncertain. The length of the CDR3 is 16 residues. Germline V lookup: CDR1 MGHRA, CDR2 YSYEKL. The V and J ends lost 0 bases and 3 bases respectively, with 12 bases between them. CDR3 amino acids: CASSQDTFAGGNTIYF. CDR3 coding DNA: TGCGCCAGCAGCCAAGATACCTTCGCAGGTGGAAACACCATATATTTT.

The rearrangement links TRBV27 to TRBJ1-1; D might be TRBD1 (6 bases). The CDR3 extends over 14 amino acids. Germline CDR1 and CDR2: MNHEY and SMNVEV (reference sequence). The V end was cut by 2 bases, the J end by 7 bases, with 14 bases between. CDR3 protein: CASSLNAGAGEAFF. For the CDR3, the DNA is TGTGCCAGCAGTTTAAATGCGGGGGCCGGTGAAGCTTTCTTT.

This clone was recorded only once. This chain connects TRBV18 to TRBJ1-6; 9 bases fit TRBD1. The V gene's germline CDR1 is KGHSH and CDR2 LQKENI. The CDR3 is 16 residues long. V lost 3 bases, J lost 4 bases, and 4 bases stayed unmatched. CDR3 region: CASSPTGGFYNSPLHF. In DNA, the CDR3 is TGTGCCAGCTCACCGACAGGGGGTTTTTATAATTCACCCCTCCACTTT.

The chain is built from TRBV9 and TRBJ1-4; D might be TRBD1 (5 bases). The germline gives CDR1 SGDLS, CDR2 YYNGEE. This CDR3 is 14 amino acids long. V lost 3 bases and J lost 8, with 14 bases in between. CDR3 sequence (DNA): TGTGCCAGCAGCGCGCCAGGGAGGTGGGAAAAACTGTTTTTT. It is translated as CASSAPGRWEKLFF.

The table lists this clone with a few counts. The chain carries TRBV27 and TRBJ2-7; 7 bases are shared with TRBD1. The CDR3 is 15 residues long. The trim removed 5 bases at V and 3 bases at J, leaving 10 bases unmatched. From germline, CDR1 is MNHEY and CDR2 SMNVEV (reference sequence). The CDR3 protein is CASSGFDRVVYEQYF. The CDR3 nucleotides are TGTGCCAGCAGTGGTTTCGACAGGGTGGTCTACGAGCAGTACTTC.

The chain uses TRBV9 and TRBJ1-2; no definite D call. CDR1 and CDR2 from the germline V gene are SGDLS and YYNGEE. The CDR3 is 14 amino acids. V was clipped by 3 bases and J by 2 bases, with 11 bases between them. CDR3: CASSAEMLNYGYTF. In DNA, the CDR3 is TGTGCCAGCAGCGCCGAGATGCTAAACTATGGCTACACCTTC.

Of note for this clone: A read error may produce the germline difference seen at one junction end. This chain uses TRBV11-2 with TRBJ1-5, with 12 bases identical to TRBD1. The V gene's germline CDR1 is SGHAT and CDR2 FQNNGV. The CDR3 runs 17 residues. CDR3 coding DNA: TGTGCCAGCAGCAAGGGGGGACAGGGGGCGCTTAATCCGCCCCAGCATTTT. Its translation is CASSKGGQGALNPPQHF.